The 5 T cell receptor beta chains given below trace back to one sample, sequenced in a study of blood T cell repertoires in COVID-19. Clones were read by immunoSEQ multiplex PCR, and TCRdb kept only the in-frame ones, dropping some. The sample records around 31,000 clones, 80% to 90% being singletons. The material sequenced was peripheral blood. The receptors here all came from a man aged 55 to 70 with acute or convalescent COVID-19.

This sequence joins TRBV29-1 and TRBJ1-2; no firm D call. This CDR3 is 11 amino acids long. Trimming stripped 3 bases from V and 6 bases from J, with 8 bases between. Germline V gene lookup returns CDR1 SQVTM and CDR2 ANQGSEA. This CDR3 reads CSVDLGNGYTF. CDR3 DNA sequence: TGCAGCGTTGACCTCGGTAATGGCTACACCTTC. Looking up the rest from reference TRBV29-1 and TRBJ1-2 gives the full variable domain: SAVISQKPSRDICQRGTSLTIQCQVDSQVTMMFWYRQQPGQSLTLIATANQGSEATYESGFVIDKFPISRPNLTFSTLTVSNMSPEDSSIYLCSVDLGNGYTFGSGTRLTVV.

The chain recombines TRBV10-3 with TRBJ2-5; 7 positions agree with TRBD2. Germline V gene lookup returns CDR1 ENHRY and CDR2 SYGVKD. The CDR3 has 13 amino acids. Unmatched junction bases numbered 1, after V lost 4 bases and J lost 2 bases. The chain's CDR3 is CAISVGLQETQYF. The CDR3 region has the DNA TGTGCCATCAGTGTGGGACTACAAGAGACCCAGTACTTC.

The chain carries TRBV9 and TRBJ2-1; 8 nucleotides match TRBD1. Germline CDR1 SGDLS, CDR2 YYNGEE. The V and J ends lost 5 bases and 4 bases, in that order; junction bases with no gene match: 8. The CDR3 spans 15 residues. This CDR3 is CASRRLDRGYNEQFF. The CDR3 DNA follows: TGTGCCAGCAGAAGACTAGACAGGGGATACAATGAGCAGTTCTTC.

This clone appeared a single time. This chain connects TRBV24-1 to TRBJ2-5; tentative D call: TRBD2 (6 bases). The CDR3 length is 15 residues. Germline lookup yields CDR1 KGHDR and CDR2 SFDVKD. Trimming left V 2 bases short and J 5 bases short, with 14 bases between. CDR3 loop: CATSDSGRGVETQYF. The CDR3 DNA is TGTGCCACCAGTGATTCTGGGCGCGGGGTGGAGACCCAGTACTTC.

The J gene is TRBJ2-5, the V gene TRBV28; 8 bases align to TRBD2. With 3 bases clipped from V and 2 bases from J, the junction kept 8 bases outside the gene matches. Germline-derived CDR1 and CDR2 are MDHEN and SYDVKM. This CDR3 spans 16 amino acids. The CDR3 here is CASSFLGSGAQETQYF. For the CDR3, the DNA is TGTGCCAGCAGTTTTCTGGGTAGCGGGGCTCAAGAGACCCAGTACTTC.